The clone carrying this T cell receptor beta chain was seen at least ten times. No antigen is known for it. With iRepertoire HTBI primers and Arm-PCR of CDR3 regions, TCR beta libraries were built. TCRdb processed the multiplex PCR reads anew with MiXCR; each CDR3 protein has one entry. This sample has roughly 350,000 distinct CDR3 sequences; over 15% occur once, and the top ten carry roughly 27%. This specimen comes from a study of regulatory T cells in long-lasting Graves disease. Study-level information: Antithyroid drug intake by newly diagnosed Graves' patients had lasted under 3 months.

Study-wide results and caveats: Among samples with persistent disease, TRBV28, TRBJ1-2 and TRBJ2-5 were favored. Only peripheral blood was studied, not thyroid tissue.

The CDR3 length is 15 residues. Trimming stripped 0 bases from V and 9 bases from J, with 15 bases between. CDR1 and CDR2 from the germline V gene are MNHEY and SVGAGI. The time point here: newly diagnosed GD, antithyroid drugs for less than 3 months. Construction of the TCR library relied on RNA isolated from PBMCs. The same specimen was also included in a second study, on T cells in Graves' hyperthyroidism and ophthalmopathy. That study adds: Most expanded thyroid clonotypes above 0.001 recurred in blood.

This TCR derives from a man aged 35 to 55 with Graves disease. The specimen comprised peripheral blood mononuclear cells (PBMCs), sampled at new diagnosis, from a patient treated with antithyroid drugs. The gene calls are TRBV6-5 and TRBJ2-1, with D maybe TRBD1 (6 bases). The CDR3 sequence is CASSYSIRPGAEQFF. The CDR3 nucleotides are TGTGCCAGCAGTTACTCGATCCGACCAGGGGCTGAGCAGTTCTTC.